This paragraph reports one T cell receptor (beta chain). This table comes from immunoSEQ multiplex PCR, and its TCRdb copy is limited to in-frame clones, with some not included. The sample includes fewer than 500,000 clones, about nine tenths of them seen just once. This sample stems from a study of control samples from healthy donors and cancer patients. This CDR3 spans 14 amino acids. V gave up 7 bases and J gave up 6 bases; unmatched junction bases: 5. Germline V lookup: CDR1 MDHEN, CDR2 SYDVKM. The V and J genes are TRBV28 and TRBJ2-2, with TRBD1 identical over 10 bases. The receptor comes from a middle-aged man with head and neck cancer. The material sequenced was PBMCs. DNA of the CDR3: TGTGCCAGCAAGGGACAGGGGAGGGCCGGGGAGCTGTTTTTT. Translation: CASKGQGRAGELFF.